The present T cell receptor (beta chain) was sequenced within a study of T cell responses to AZD1222 COVID-19 vaccine. Study-wide findings and caveats: Recipients of two AZD1222 doses showed rising Spike-specific TCR breadth and depth. The sample set comprised mostly white British donors with more females, and clonal diversity was possibly underestimated.

This clone was seen once. Its specificity is not known. Trimming shortened V by 3 bases and J by 7 bases, and 15 bases separated the two germline ends. The CDR3 spans 15 residues. Germline V lookup: CDR1 MGHDK, CDR2 SYGVNS. The assay was immunoSEQ multiplex PCR, and TCRdb's table has in-frame clones only and misses some. Of roughly 72,000 clones in the sample, approximately 90% were seen once. The rearrangement joins TRBV25-1 to TRBJ1-4; no clear D. This sequence was found in an adult who received the MenACWY meningococcal vaccine as a control. The source was peripheral blood, collected 28 days after the second dose of the MenACWY control vaccine. The CDR3 reads CASSDGWRPGEKLFF. In DNA, the CDR3 is TGTGCCAGCAGTGATGGGTGGAGGCCCGGTGAAAAACTGTTTTTT.